A single sample is the source of the 26 T cell receptor beta chains below, sequenced in a study of blood T cell repertoires in COVID-19. Sequenced by immunoSEQ multiplex PCR; TCRdb stores in-frame clones only, minus some. The sample includes 250,000 or so clones, 75% to 90% of them seen just once. What was sequenced was peripheral blood. These receptors originate from a man between 25 and 39 years old with active or convalescent COVID-19.

The rearrangement joins TRBV7-8 to TRBJ2-7, with 10 nucleotides matching TRBD2. CDR3 length: 16 amino acids. The trim removed 1 base at V and 2 bases at J, leaving 5 bases unmatched. In germline, CDR1 is SGHVS, CDR2 FQNEAQ. The CDR3, as DNA: TGTGCCAGCAGCTTAGGGGGACTAGCGAATACCTACGAGCAGTACTTC. It codes for CASSLGGLANTYEQYF. The full variable domain, completed using reference TRBV7-8 and TRBJ2-7, is GAGVSQSPRYKVAKRGQDVALRCDPISGHVSLFWYQQALGQGPEFLTYFQNEAQLDKSGLPSDRFFAERPEGSVSTLKIQRTQQEDSAVYLCASSLGGLANTYEQYFGPGTRLTVT.

The chain couples TRBV9 to TRBJ2-2; TRBD1 aligns across 9 bases. The V gene end was trimmed by 6 bases and the J gene end by 1 base; junction bases not matched to a gene: 10. This CDR3 has 17 amino acids. Germline CDR1 is SGDLS and CDR2 is YYNGEE. The CDR3 sequence is CASTLGRGQGNTGELFF. CDR3 DNA sequence: TGTGCCAGCACCCTAGGTAGGGGACAGGGGAACACCGGGGAGCTGTTTTTT. The whole variable domain, remainder taken from reference TRBV9 and TRBJ2-2, is DSGVTQTPKHLITATGQRVTLRCSPRSGDLSVYWYQQSLDQGLQFLIQYYNGEERAKGNILERFSAQQFPDLHSELNLSSLELGDSALYFCASTLGRGQGNTGELFFGEGSRLTVL.

This chain uses TRBV10-1 with TRBJ1-1; no definite D call. V lost 0 bases to trimming and J lost 11 bases, with 13 bases between them. The CDR3 has 13 residues. Germline V gene lookup returns CDR1 WNHNN and CDR2 SYGVQD (reference sequence). The CDR3 protein is CASSESTVREAFF. The DNA of the CDR3 is TGCGCCAGCAGTGAGTCGACTGTTAGGGAGGCTTTCTTT.

The gene calls are TRBV5-6 and TRBJ1-2, with TRBD1 as a possible D gene (5 bases). Germline CDR1 and CDR2: SGHDT and YYEEEE. This CDR3 is 15 amino acids long. The germline V and J ends were trimmed by 4 bases and 0 bases, with 13 bases remaining between them. The CDR3 sequence: CASSPIRQTNYGYTF. The CDR3 DNA sequence: TGTGCCAGCAGCCCAATACGACAGACTAACTATGGCTACACCTTC.

The V call is TRBV7-3, the J call TRBJ2-5; the match to TRBD2 covers 7 bases. The ends lost 1 base at V and 5 bases at J; junction bases unmatched: 10. The CDR3 is 16 amino acids. Germline V gives CDR1 SGHTA, CDR2 FQGTGA. The CDR3 is CASSLMGGDPLETQYF. The CDR3 region has the DNA TGTGCCAGCAGCTTAATGGGGGGGGACCCCCTCGAGACCCAGTACTTC.

CDR3 loop: CASSQGQGRQPQHF. In DNA form, the CDR3 reads TGCGCCAGCAGCCAAGGACAGGGGCGTCAGCCCCAGCATTTT. The chain couples TRBV4-1 to TRBJ1-5; 8 positions match TRBD1. V was pared by 1 base and J by 6 bases, with 2 bases of the junction left unmatched. This CDR3 spans 14 amino acids. Per germline, CDR1 MGHRA and CDR2 YSYEKL.

The chain uses TRBV5-1 and TRBJ2-2, with D perhaps matching TRBD2 (6 bases). The CDR3 has 13 residues. Germline CDR1 is SGHRS and CDR2 is YFSETQ. V shed 5 bases and J shed 3 bases, with 8 bases lying between them. The CDR3 protein is CASRQRDTGELFF. The CDR3 region has the DNA TGCGCCAGCAGGCAGCGGGACACCGGGGAGCTGTTTTTT.

The CDR3 nucleotides are TGTGCCAGCAACCAACTGGCGCAGGGCCGCTGGGGGGCCAACGTCCTGACTTTC. Translated, it gives CASNQLAQGRWGANVLTF. The chain combines TRBV7-6 with TRBJ2-6; D may be TRBD1 (5 bases). CDR3 length: 18 residues. CDR1 SGHVS and CDR2 FNYEAQ come from the germline V gene. Trimming stripped 7 bases from V and 4 bases from J, with 23 bases between.

The CDR3 protein is CASSRTGPGYGYTF. The CDR3 DNA is TGTGCCAGCAGTCGGACAGGGCCGGGCTATGGCTACACCTTC. This chain connects TRBV27 to TRBJ1-2; 8 positions agree with TRBD1. This CDR3 has 14 amino acids. Losses at the gene ends were 5 bases for V and 4 bases for J; bases not matched to a gene: 6. In germline, CDR1 is MNHEY, CDR2 SMNVEV (reference sequence).

The V and J genes are TRBV4-1 and TRBJ1-5; D possibly corresponds to TRBD1 (6 bases). The germline gives CDR1 MGHRA, CDR2 YSYEKL. Trimming cost V 2 bases and J 4 bases, with 15 bases left between them. CDR3 length: 16 residues. The CDR3 reads CASSQSPGGSNQPQHF. In DNA, the CDR3 is TGCGCCAGCAGCCAATCTCCGGGGGGCTCAAATCAGCCCCAGCATTTT.

The V call is TRBV6-5, the J call TRBJ1-2; possibly TRBD1 for D (6 bases). CDR1 and CDR2 (germline): MNHEY, SVGAGI. CDR3 length: 12 amino acids. With 8 bases removed from V and 3 bases from J, the gap between germline ends came to 10 bases. The CDR3 loop is CASLGQYYGYTF. DNA of the CDR3: TGTGCCAGCCTAGGACAGTACTATGGCTACACCTTC.

This clone was observed a handful of times. The chain joins TRBV7-2 to TRBJ1-5; no clear D gene. The CDR3 loop spans 13 amino acids. In germline, CDR1 is SGHTA, CDR2 FQGNSA. Trimming cost V 3 bases and J 4 bases, with 7 bases left between them. CDR3 nucleotide sequence: TGTGCCAGCAGCTTCCGGGTTAATCAGCCCCAGCATTTT. This sequence encodes CASSFRVNQPQHF.

V is TRBV30 and J is TRBJ1-1; 7 nucleotides agree with TRBD1. The CDR3 covers 15 residues. Germline-derived CDR1 and CDR2 are GTSNPN and SVGIG (reference sequence). Germline trimming cut 4 bases from V and 3 bases from J; bases unmatched to any gene: 11. Here the CDR3 DNA reads TGTGCCTGGAACCGGAGGGGGCCGAGGTACACTGAAGCTTTCTTT. Protein sequence: CAWNRRGPRYTEAFF.

J is TRBJ2-2 and V is TRBV24-1; TRBD1 matches 7 bases. Germline lookup yields CDR1 KGHDR and CDR2 SFDVKD. V gave up 9 bases and J gave up 5 bases; unmatched junction bases: 8. CDR3 length equals 14 residues. In DNA form, the CDR3 reads TGTGCCACCCGTGGGCAGGGGGAGACCGGGGAGCTGTTTTTT. Its protein is CATRGQGETGELFF.

In its sample, this clone was seen once. V is TRBV12-3 or TRBV12-4 and J is TRBJ1-5; D possibly corresponds to TRBD1 (6 bases). V lost 6 bases to trimming and J lost 9 bases, with 9 bases between them. The CDR3 is 11 residues long. The CDR3 protein is CASSLRGPQHF. DNA for the CDR3: TGTGCCAGCAGCCTCAGGGGGCCCCAGCATTTT.

This chain uses TRBV20-1 with TRBJ2-7; D ambiguous. Germline lookup yields CDR1 DFQATT and CDR2 SNEGSKA (reference sequence). Trimming shortened V by 3 bases and J by 4 bases, and 7 bases separated the two germline ends. The length of the CDR3 is 11 residues. The CDR3 DNA is TGCAGTGCTAGTGGTCTATACGAGCAGTACTTC. Protein product: CSASGLYEQYF.

The gene calls are TRBV4-1 and TRBJ1-1, with 8 bases lining up with TRBD1. J gave up 1 base and V 4 bases, and 5 bases lay outside the gene matches. Germline loops: CDR1 MGHRA, CDR2 YSYEKL. The CDR3 length is 15 residues. The CDR3 DNA is TGCGCCAGCAGCCGGAAGGACAGGGAGAACACTGAAGCTTTCTTT. Protein sequence: CASSRKDRENTEAFF.

This chain joins TRBV11-1 and TRBJ2-5; TRBD1 agrees at 9 bases. CDR1 and CDR2 from the germline V gene are SGHAT and FQDESV (reference sequence). Germline trimming cut 2 bases from V and 4 bases from J; bases unmatched to any gene: 8. This CDR3 comprises 16 residues. The CDR3 DNA sequence: TGTGCCAGCAGCTTACGTGGGACAGGGTTAGGAGAGACCCAGTACTTC. As protein: CASSLRGTGLGETQYF.

This chain connects TRBV19 to TRBJ1-1, with D possibly matching TRBD1 (6 bases). Trimming took 5 bases from V and 3 from J, leaving 10 bases between them. The CDR3 is 13 residues long. CDR1 is LNHDA and CDR2 is SQIVND in the germline V gene (reference sequence). DNA for the CDR3: TGTGCCAGTAGTTCAACAGGGTACACTGAAGCTTTCTTT. Translation gives CASSSTGYTEAFF.

The J gene is TRBJ2-7, the V gene TRBV6-2 or TRBV6-3; a possible D gene is TRBD1 (5 bases). The CDR3 runs to 16 residues. Germline lookup yields CDR1 MNHEY and CDR2 SVGEGT. Trimming took 5 bases from V and 3 from J, leaving 20 bases between them. For the CDR3, the DNA is TGTGCCAGCAGTACCATACCAGGGCTTCATATCTACGAGCAGTACTTC. Translated: CASSTIPGLHIYEQYF.

CDR3 residues: CSASVPSGGLDEQFF. The DNA of the CDR3 is TGCAGTGCTAGTGTCCCTAGCGGGGGTCTCGATGAGCAGTTCTTC. The chain carries TRBV20-1 and TRBJ2-1, with 10 bases matching TRBD2. J gave up 8 bases and V 3 bases, and 10 bases lay outside the gene matches. Looked up from germline, CDR1 is DFQATT and CDR2 is SNEGSKA (reference sequence). The CDR3 extends over 15 amino acids.

The chain joins TRBV15 to TRBJ2-1; 8 positions agree with TRBD2. There are 16 residues in the CDR3. V lost 3 bases and J lost 6; bases outside the gene matches: 10. Germline V gene lookup returns CDR1 LNHNV and CDR2 YYDKDF (reference sequence). The CDR3 protein is CATSRGRGVLGNEQFF. The CDR3 nucleotides are TGTGCCACCAGCAGGGGGCGGGGGGTTTTGGGCAATGAGCAGTTCTTC.

The chain links TRBV11-3 to TRBJ2-1; 9 nucleotides match TRBD2. Germline V gives CDR1 SGHNT, CDR2 YENEEA. This CDR3 comprises 19 residues. J gave up 1 base and V 5 bases, and 15 bases lay outside the gene matches. CDR3 region: CASSPPAISGGRSYNEQFF. In DNA form, the CDR3 reads TGTGCCAGCAGCCCACCTGCTATCAGCGGGGGGCGATCCTACAATGAGCAGTTCTTC.

V and J are TRBV6-5 and TRBJ1-6, with D perhaps TRBD1 (5 bases). With 6 bases removed from V and 9 bases from J, the gap between germline ends came to 15 bases. The CDR3 has 14 amino acids. CDR1 and CDR2 (germline): MNHEY, SVGAGI. The DNA of the CDR3 is TGTGCCAGCAGATTGGACACGGGACTTTCACCCCTCCACTTT. Protein: CASRLDTGLSPLHF.

This sequence joins TRBV5-4 and TRBJ2-7; the D gene is possibly TRBD1 (6 bases). Germline CDR1 SGHNT, CDR2 YYREEE (reference sequence). The CDR3 consists of 12 residues. The V end was cut by 3 bases, the J end by 7 bases, with 11 bases between. The CDR3 bases are TGTGCCAGCAGCTACAGGGTCGGAGAGCAGTACTTC. As protein: CASSYRVGEQYF.

This rearrangement joins TRBV30 to TRBJ2-2; TRBD2 might be the D (7 bases). This CDR3 contains 20 residues. Germline V lookup: CDR1 GTSNPN, CDR2 SVGIG (reference sequence). The ends were cut back, 0 bases at V and 2 bases at J, with 25 bases in the middle. This chain's CDR3 is CAWSVGPGPRGGTNTGELFF. The CDR3 nucleotides read TGTGCCTGGAGTGTAGGACCCGGTCCTAGGGGGGGCACTAACACCGGGGAGCTGTTTTTT.